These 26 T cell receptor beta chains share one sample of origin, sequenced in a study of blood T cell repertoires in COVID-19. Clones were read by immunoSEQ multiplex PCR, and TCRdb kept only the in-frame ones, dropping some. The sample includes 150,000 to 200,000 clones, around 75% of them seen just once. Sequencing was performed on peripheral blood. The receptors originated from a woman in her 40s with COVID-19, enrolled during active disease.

The CDR3 here is CASSTGQGPLPYEQYF. The CDR3 nucleotides are TGTGCCAGCAGCACAGGACAGGGGCCCCTACCCTACGAGCAGTACTTC. This chain connects TRBV5-6 to TRBJ2-7, with TRBD1 matching 9 bases. CDR1 and CDR2 (germline): SGHDT, YYEEEE. CDR3 size: 16 residues. Trimming cost V 4 bases and J 2 bases; bases outside gene matches: 10.

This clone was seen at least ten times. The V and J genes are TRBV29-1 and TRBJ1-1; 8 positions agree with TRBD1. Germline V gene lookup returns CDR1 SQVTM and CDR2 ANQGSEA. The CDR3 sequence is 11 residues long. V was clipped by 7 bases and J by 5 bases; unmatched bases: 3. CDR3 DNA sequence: TGCAGCGGGACAGGGAGTACTGAAGCTTTCTTT. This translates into CSGTGSTEAFF.

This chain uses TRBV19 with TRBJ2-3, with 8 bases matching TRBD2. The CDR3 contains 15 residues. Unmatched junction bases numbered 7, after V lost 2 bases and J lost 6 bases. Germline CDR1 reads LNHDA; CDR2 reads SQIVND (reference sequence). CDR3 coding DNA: TGTGCCAGTAGTATAAGTACGGGAGGGTTGGATACGCAGTATTTT. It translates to CASSISTGGLDTQYF.

CDR3 in DNA: TGTGCCAGCAGCGCAGACACTTACAATGAGCAGTTCTTC. Protein: CASSADTYNEQFF. The chain recombines TRBV7-2 with TRBJ2-1; no firm D call. Deletions cut 5 bases from V and 4 bases from J, with 9 bases between. There are 13 residues in the CDR3. Germline-derived CDR1 and CDR2 are SGHTA and FQGNSA.

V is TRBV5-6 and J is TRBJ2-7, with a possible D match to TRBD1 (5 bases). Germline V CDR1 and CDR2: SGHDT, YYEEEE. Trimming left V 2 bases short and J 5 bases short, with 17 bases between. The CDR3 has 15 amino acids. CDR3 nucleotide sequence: TGTGCCAGCAGCTTAGGCGTCCGGACATTCAACGAGCAGTACTTC. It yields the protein CASSLGVRTFNEQYF.

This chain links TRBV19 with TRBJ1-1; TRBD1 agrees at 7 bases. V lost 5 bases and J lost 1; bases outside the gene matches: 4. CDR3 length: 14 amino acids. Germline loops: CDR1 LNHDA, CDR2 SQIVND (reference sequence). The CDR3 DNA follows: TGTGCCAGTAGTGTCTCAGGGGGGAACACTGAAGCTTTCTTT. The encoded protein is CASSVSGGNTEAFF. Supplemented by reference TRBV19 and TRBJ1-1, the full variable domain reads DGGITQSPKYLFRKEGQNVTLSCEQNLNHDAMYWYRQDPGQGLRLIYYSQIVNDFQKGDIAEGYSVSREKKESFPLTVTSAQKNPTAFYLCASSVSGGNTEAFFGQGTRLTVV.

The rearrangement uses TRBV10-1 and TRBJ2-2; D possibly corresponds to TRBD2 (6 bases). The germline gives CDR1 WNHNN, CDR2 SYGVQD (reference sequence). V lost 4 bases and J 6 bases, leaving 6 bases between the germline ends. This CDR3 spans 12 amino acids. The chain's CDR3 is CASSGGAGELFF. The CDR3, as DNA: TGCGCCAGCAGTGGGGGGGCCGGGGAGCTGTTTTTT.

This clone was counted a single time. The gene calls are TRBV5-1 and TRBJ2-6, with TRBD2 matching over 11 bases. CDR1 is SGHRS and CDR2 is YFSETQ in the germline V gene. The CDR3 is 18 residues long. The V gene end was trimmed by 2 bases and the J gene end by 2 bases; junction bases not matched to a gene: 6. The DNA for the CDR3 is TGCGCCAGCAGCTTAACTAGCGGGAGTGTCCCTGGGGCCAACGTCCTGACTTTC. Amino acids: CASSLTSGSVPGANVLTF.

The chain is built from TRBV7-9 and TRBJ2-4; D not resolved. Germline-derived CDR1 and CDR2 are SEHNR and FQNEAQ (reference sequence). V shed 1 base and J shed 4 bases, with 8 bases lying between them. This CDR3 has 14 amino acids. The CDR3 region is CASSLGAVKNIQYF. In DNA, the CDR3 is TGTGCCAGCAGCTTAGGGGCAGTTAAAAACATTCAGTACTTC.

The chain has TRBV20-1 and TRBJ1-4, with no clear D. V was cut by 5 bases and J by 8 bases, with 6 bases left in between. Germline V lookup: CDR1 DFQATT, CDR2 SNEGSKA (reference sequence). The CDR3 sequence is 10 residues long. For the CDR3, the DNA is TGCAGTGCTCCCCGGGAAAAACTGTTTTTT. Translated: CSAPREKLFF.

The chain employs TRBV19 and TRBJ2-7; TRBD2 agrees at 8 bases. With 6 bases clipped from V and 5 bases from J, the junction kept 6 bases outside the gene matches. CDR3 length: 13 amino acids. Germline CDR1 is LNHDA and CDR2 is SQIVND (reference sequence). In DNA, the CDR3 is TGTGCCAGTAGATTCGCGGGAGGAGACGAGCAGTACTTC. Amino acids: CASRFAGGDEQYF.

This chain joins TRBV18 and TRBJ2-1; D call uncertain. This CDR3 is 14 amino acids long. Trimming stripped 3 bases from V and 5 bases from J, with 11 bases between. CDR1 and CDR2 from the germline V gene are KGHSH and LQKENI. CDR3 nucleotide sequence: TGTGCCAGCTCACCCGAGTCTTCCAACAATGAGCAGTTCTTC. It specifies CASSPESSNNEQFF.

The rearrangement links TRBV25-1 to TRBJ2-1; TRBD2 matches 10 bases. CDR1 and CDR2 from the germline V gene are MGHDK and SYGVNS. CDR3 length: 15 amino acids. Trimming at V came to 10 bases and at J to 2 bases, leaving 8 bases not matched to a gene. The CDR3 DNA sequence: TGTGCCACCCTAGCGGGAGCCGGGACCTACAATGAGCAGTTCTTC. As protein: CATLAGAGTYNEQFF.

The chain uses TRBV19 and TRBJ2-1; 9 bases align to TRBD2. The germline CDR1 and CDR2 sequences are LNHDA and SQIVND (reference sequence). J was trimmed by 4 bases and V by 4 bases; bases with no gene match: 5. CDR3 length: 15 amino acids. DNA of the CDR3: TGTGCCAGTAGTAAGGCGGGAGGGGTGTACAATGAGCAGTTCTTC. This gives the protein CASSKAGGVYNEQFF. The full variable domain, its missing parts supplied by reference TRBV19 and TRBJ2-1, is DGGITQSPKYLFRKEGQNVTLSCEQNLNHDAMYWYRQDPGQGLRLIYYSQIVNDFQKGDIAEGYSVSREKKESFPLTVTSAQKNPTAFYLCASSKAGGVYNEQFFGPGTRLTVL.

This CDR3 is CASTELARTVTANTEAFF. CDR3 DNA sequence: TGTGCCAGTACCGAGCTCGCGCGAACAGTTACAGCGAACACTGAAGCTTTCTTT. The chain joins TRBV19 to TRBJ1-1; D is ambiguous. The CDR3 is made up of 18 amino acids. V was cut by 7 bases and J by 1 base, with 25 bases left in between. Germline values: CDR1 LNHDA, CDR2 SQIVND (reference sequence).

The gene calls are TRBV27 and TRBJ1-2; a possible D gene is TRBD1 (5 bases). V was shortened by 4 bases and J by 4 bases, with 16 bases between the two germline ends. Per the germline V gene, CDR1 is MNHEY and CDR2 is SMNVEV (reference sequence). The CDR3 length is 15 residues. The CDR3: CASSSPPQGIYGYTF. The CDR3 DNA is TGTGCCAGCAGTTCCCCCCCCCAGGGCATCTATGGCTACACCTTC.

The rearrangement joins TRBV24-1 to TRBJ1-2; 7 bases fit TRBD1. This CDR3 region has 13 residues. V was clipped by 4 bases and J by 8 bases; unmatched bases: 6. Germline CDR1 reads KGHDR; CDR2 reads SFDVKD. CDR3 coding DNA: TGTGCCACCAGTGACGCGACAGGGAGAGGCTACACCTTC. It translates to CATSDATGRGYTF.

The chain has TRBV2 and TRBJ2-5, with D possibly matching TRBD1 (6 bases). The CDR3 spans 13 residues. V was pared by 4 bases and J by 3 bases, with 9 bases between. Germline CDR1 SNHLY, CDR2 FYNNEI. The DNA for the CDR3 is TGTGCCAGCAGTGGGGACACGAAAGAGACCCAGTACTTC. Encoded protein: CASSGDTKETQYF.

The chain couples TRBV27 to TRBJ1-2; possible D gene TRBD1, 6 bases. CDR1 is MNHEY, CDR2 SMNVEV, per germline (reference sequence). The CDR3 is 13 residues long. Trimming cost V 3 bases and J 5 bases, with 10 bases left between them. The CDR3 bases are TGTGCCAGCAGTTTGTCACAGGGATATGGCTACACCTTC. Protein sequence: CASSLSQGYGYTF.

CDR3 nucleotide sequence: TGTGCCAGCAATAGACTAGCGGGAGGTCACAATGAGCAGTTCTTC. This sequence encodes CASNRLAGGHNEQFF. The chain is built from TRBV5-6 and TRBJ2-1; 13 bases match TRBD2. The CDR3 is 15 amino acids. Germline values: CDR1 SGHDT, CDR2 YYEEEE. V shed 6 bases and J 5 bases; nucleotides not matched to a gene: 5. The variable domain in full, completed from reference TRBV5-6 and TRBJ2-1, reads DAGVTQSPTHLIKTRGQQVTLRCSPKSGHDTVSWYQQALGQGPQFIFQYYEEEERQRGNFPDRFSGHQFPNYSSELNVNALLLGDSALYLCASNRLAGGHNEQFFGPGTRLTVL.

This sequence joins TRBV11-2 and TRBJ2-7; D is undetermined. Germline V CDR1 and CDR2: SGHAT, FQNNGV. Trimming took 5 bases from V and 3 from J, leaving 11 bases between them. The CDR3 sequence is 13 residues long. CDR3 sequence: CASSDTEYYEQYF. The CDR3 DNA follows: TGTGCCAGCAGCGATACAGAATACTACGAGCAGTACTTC.

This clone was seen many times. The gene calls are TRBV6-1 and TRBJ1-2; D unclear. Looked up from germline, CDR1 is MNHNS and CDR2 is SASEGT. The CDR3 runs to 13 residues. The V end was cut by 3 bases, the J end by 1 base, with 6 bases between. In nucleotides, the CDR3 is TGTGCCAGCAGTGAGAGCATTAACTATGGCTACACCTTC. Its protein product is CASSESINYGYTF.

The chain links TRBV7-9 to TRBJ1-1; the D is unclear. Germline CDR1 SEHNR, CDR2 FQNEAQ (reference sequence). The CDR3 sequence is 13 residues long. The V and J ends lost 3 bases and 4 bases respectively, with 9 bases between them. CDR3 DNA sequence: TGTGCCAGCAGCTTCGAGGGTGGCACTGAAGCTTTCTTT. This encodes CASSFEGGTEAFF.

CDR3: CASSPSTTYGYTF. In nucleotides, the CDR3 is TGTGCCAGCAGCCCCTCCACTACCTATGGCTACACCTTC. The chain combines TRBV6-5 with TRBJ1-2; D is unclear. This CDR3 is 13 amino acids long. Germline CDR1 is MNHEY and CDR2 is SVGAGI. V shed 6 bases and J shed 4 bases, with 12 bases lying between them.

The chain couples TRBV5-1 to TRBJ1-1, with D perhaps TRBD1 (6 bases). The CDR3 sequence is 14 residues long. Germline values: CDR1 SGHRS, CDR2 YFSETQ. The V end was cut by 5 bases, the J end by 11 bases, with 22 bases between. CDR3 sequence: CASSSTGPKVGAFF. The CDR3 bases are TGCGCCAGCAGTTCGACAGGACCCAAGGTAGGGGCTTTCTTT.

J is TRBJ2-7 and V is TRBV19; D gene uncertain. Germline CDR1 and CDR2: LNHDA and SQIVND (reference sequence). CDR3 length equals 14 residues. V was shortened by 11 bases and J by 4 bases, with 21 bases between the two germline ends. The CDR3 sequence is CAPPSPRLVYEQYF. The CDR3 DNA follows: TGTGCCCCTCCTAGTCCGAGACTCGTTTACGAGCAGTACTTC.